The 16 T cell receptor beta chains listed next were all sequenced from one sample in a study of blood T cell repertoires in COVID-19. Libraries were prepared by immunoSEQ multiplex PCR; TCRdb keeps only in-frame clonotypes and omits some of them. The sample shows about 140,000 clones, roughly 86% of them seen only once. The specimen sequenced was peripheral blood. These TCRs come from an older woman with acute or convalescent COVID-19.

CDR3 nucleotide sequence: TGCGCCAGCAGCCAATCAGCGGGGGCGACCACAGATACGCAGTATTTT. It codes for CASSQSAGATTDTQYF. The chain carries TRBV4-1 and TRBJ2-3; 8 nucleotides align to TRBD2. V shed 2 bases and J 2 bases; nucleotides not matched to a gene: 6. The length of the CDR3 is 16 residues. Germline V gene lookup returns CDR1 MGHRA and CDR2 YSYEKL.

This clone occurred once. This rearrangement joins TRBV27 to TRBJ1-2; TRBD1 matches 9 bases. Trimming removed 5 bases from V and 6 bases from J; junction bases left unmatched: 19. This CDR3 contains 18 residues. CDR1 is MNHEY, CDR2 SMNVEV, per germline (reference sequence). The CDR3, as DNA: TGTGCCAGCAGTCCAAGAATGACAGGGGGTCTGTTCGCCGATGGCTACACCTTC. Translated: CASSPRMTGGLFADGYTF.

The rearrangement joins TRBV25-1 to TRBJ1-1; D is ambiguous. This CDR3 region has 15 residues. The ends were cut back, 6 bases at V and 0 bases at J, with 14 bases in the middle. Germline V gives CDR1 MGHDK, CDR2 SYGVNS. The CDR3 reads CASRDLGSMNTEAFF. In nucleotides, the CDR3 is TGTGCCAGCAGAGACTTAGGCAGTATGAACACTGAAGCTTTCTTT. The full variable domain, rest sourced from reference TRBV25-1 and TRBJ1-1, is EADIYQTPRYLVIGTGKKITLECSQTMGHDKMYWYQQDPGMELHLIHYSYGVNSTEKGDLSSESTVSRIRTEHFPLTLESARPSHTSQYLCASRDLGSMNTEAFFGQGTRLTVV.

The CDR3 sequence: CASRSGSSSYNEQFF. The CDR3 region has the DNA TGTGCCAGCAGGTCGGGGTCCAGCTCCTACAATGAGCAGTTCTTC. The gene calls are TRBV6-5 and TRBJ2-1; tentatively, D is TRBD2 (5 bases). This CDR3 is 15 amino acids long. The germline V gene encodes CDR1 MNHEY and CDR2 SVGAGI. Trimming cost V 6 bases and J 0 bases, with 12 bases left between them.

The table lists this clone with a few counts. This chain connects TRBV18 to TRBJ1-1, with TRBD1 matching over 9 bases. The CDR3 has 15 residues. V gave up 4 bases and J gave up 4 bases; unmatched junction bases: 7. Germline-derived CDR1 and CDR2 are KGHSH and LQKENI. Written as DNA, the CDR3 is TGTGCCAGCTCACTCTCTCCGGGACAGGGCACTGAAGCTTTCTTT. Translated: CASSLSPGQGTEAFF.

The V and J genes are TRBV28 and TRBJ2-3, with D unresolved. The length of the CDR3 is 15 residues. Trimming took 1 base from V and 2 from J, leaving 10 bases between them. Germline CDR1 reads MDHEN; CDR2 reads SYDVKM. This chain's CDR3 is CASSLSGVDTDTQYF. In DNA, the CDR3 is TGTGCCAGCAGTTTATCAGGTGTGGACACAGATACGCAGTATTTT.

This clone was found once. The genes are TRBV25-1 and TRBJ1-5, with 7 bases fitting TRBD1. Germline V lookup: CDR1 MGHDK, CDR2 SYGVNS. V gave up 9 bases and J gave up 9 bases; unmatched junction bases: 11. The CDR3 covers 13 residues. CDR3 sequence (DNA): TGTGCCAGGAATAGGACAGGAGCGGGGCCCCAGCATTTT. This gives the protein CARNRTGAGPQHF.

CDR3 protein: CASSPPPGGGNSPLHF. The CDR3 nucleotides are TGTGCCAGCAGCCCTCCGCCCGGGGGAGGTAATTCACCCCTCCACTTT. This chain links TRBV11-3 with TRBJ1-6, with D possibly TRBD1 on 5 matching bases. With 5 bases removed from V and 6 bases from J, the gap between germline ends came to 17 bases. Germline CDR1 reads SGHNT; CDR2 reads YENEEA. The CDR3 runs to 16 residues.

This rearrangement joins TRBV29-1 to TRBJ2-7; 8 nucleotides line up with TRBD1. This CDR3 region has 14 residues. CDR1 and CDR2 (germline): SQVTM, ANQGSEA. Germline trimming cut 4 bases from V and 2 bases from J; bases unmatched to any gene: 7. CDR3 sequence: CSVAPRTGTYEQYF. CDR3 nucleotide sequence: TGCAGCGTTGCTCCCCGGACAGGGACCTACGAGCAGTACTTC.

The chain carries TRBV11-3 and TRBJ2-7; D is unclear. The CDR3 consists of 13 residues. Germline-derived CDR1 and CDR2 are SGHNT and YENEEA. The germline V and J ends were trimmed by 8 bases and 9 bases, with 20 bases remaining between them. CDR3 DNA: TGTGCCAGCGGTACAGCACTCCCGGAATTGCAGTACTTC. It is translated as CASGTALPELQYF.

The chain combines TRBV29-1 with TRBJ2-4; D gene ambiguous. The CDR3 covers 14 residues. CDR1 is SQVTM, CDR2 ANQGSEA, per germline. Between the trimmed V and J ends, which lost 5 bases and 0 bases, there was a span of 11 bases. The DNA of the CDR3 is TGCAGCGTTCAGCCAGGCCTAGCCAAAAACATTCAGTACTTC. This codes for CSVQPGLAKNIQYF.

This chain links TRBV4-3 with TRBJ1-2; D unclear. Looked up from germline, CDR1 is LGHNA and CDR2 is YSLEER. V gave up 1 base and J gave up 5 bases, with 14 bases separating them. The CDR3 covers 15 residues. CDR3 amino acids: CASSQVVQSFYGYTF. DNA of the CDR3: TGCGCCAGCAGCCAAGTAGTACAGTCTTTTTATGGCTACACCTTC.

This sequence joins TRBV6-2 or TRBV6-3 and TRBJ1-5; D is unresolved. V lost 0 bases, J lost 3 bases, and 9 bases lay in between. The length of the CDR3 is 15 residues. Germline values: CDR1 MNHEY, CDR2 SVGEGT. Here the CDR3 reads CASSYSSGYNQPQHF. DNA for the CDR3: TGTGCCAGCAGTTACTCGAGTGGTTACAATCAGCCCCAGCATTTT.

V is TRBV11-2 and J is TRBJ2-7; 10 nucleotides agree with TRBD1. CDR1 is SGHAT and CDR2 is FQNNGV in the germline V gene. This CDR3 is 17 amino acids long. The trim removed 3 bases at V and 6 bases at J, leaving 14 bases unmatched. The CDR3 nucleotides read TGTGCCAGCAGCTTGAGTTCGGACAGGGGGTATCTAGGCGAGCAGTACTTC. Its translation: CASSLSSDRGYLGEQYF.

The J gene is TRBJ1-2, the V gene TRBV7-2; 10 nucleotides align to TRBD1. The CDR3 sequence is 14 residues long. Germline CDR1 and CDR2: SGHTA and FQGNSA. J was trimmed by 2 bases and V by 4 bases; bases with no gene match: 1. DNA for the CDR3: TGTGCCAGCAGCTGGGGACAGGGGAACTATGGCTACACCTTC. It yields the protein CASSWGQGNYGYTF.

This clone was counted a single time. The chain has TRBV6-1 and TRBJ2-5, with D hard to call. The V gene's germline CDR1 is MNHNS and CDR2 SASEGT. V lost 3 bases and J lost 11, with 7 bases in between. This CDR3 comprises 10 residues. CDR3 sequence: CASSDTQQYF. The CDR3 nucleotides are TGTGCCAGCAGTGACACCCAGCAGTACTTC.